The TCR beta chain described here comes from a study of regulatory T cells in long-lasting Graves disease. Study details: Antithyroid drug use was under 3 months in newly diagnosed Graves' patients.

The germline CDR1 and CDR2 sequences are SQVTM and ANQGSEA. V dropped 6 bases and J dropped 5; count of bases not matched to a gene: 9. The CDR3 runs to 15 residues. This clonotype appeared many times. Documented time point: newly diagnosed GD, antithyroid drugs for less than 3 months. Making the TCR library involved RNA that had been extracted from PBMCs. The TCR beta library used iRepertoire HTBI primers with Arm-PCR amplification of CDR3. TCRdb re-analysed the multiplex PCR reads in MiXCR, keeping a single row per CDR3 protein. The data show roughly 420,000 distinct CDR3 sequences, around 15% seen once. The data were also submitted as part of a second study, on T cells in Graves' hyperthyroidism and ophthalmopathy. As that study records: For the diagnoses, clinical symptoms, serum thyroxine and TRAb, thyroid ultrasound and orbital computed tomography were used.

Sequences were derived from peripheral blood mononuclear cells (PBMCs), sampled at new diagnosis, from a patient treated with antithyroid drugs. This sequence originates from a woman between 50 and 59 years old with Graves disease. The rearrangement links TRBV29-1 to TRBJ2-1, with 11 bases identical to TRBD2. CDR3 region: CSVAPTSGIDNEQFF. CDR3 sequence (DNA): TGCAGCGTAGCTCCGACTAGCGGGATTGACAATGAGCAGTTCTTC.